This T cell receptor beta chain was sequenced in a study of blood T cell repertoires in COVID-19. Study information: COVID-19 samples collected from the United States, Italy and Spain covered acute and convalescent phases.

TCRdb's table, derived via immunoSEQ multiplex PCR, lists solely in-frame clones and lacks some. The repertoire consists of about 76,000 clones, with approximately 85% occurring once and the leading ten covering about a tenth. For this clone: This sample includes further DNA sequences coding for the same CDR3.

V was clipped by 0 bases and J by 0 bases, with 4 bases between them. CDR1 is SGHRS and CDR2 is YFSETQ in the germline V gene. This CDR3 has 15 residues. The chain combines TRBV5-1 with TRBJ2-6; D gene uncertain. The specimen was peripheral blood. This clonotype was sampled from a man aged 55 to 69 with COVID-19, enrolled during active disease. CDR3 coding DNA: TGCGCCAGCAGCTTGGACAGCTCTGGGGCCAACGTCCTGACTTTC. It specifies CASSLDSSGANVLTF.